The T cell receptor beta chain described here comes from a study of Graves' ophthalmopathy and Graves' hyperthyroidism. For the study at large: Peripheral blood samples were taken at initial diagnosis, before any treatment.

The TCR beta CDR3 regions underwent amplification from RNA transcripts. After a first-round RT-PCR with HTBI primers, a second-round multiplex PCR was run. MiXCR, applied by TCRdb to the multiplex PCR reads, yields one record per CDR3 protein. The sample lists 300,000 to 400,000 distinct CDR3 sequences; about 18% were seen once. There are many counts of this clonotype. The hyperthyroidism patients, aged 18 to 65, had been newly diagnosed, with under 2 months' duration. Fresh peripheral blood (over 9.5 ml) yielded the PBMCs. The TCR originated in an adult woman with stable Graves' hyperthyroidism. The sequenced sample was peripheral blood.

The CDR3: CSAPGLSDWQYF. As DNA, the CDR3 is TGCAGTGCCCCGGGCCTGTCGGATTGGCAGTACTTC. This sequence joins TRBV20-1 and TRBJ2-7; D remains ambiguous. The CDR3 has 12 residues. V was trimmed by 6 bases and J by 9 bases, leaving 18 bases between them. Per germline, CDR1 DFQATT and CDR2 SNEGSKA (reference sequence).